This TCR beta chain was obtained from a study of naive and memory T cell subsets. Study findings and constraints: Especially in CD8 cells, naive repertoires contained a few larger clonotypes, possibly CD45RA-re-expressing memory cells.

A remark on this clonotype: Its antigen is still unknown.

After CD4 positive bead selection, the CD4-negative fraction gave CD8 T cells. Four subsets defined by CD45RA and CD27 were sorted after CD3, CD4, CD8 and live/dead staining. An equimolar mix of two oligonucleotides served as the beta constant-region primer for TRBC1 and TRBC2. Four rounds of PCR amplified the ligated cDNA using nested alpha and beta constant-region primers plus SP2. Ligation attached a single-stranded oligonucleotide with a 12-nucleotide UMI and the SP2 primer to the cDNA 3' end. TCRdb called the UMI-ligation and nested PCR reads again in MiXCR, with one record for every CDR3 protein. The data contain over 130,000 distinct CDR3 sequences, around 21% of them singletons. V lost 1 base and J 1 base, leaving 11 bases between the germline ends. This CDR3 has 16 amino acids. Germline CDR1 and CDR2: SEHNR and FQNEAQ (reference sequence).

This sequence was found in a human donor in good health. The sequenced material came from naive CD8+ T cells from blood. The chain is built from TRBV7-9 and TRBJ1-5; D may be TRBD1 (5 bases). CDR3 coding DNA: TGTGCCAGCAGCTTAGGGGACCCGGGGAGCAATCAGCCCCAGCATTTT. Its translation: CASSLGDPGSNQPQHF.